What follows is one T cell receptor beta chain and its context. This sample is part of a study of blood T cell repertoires in COVID-19. Looking at the study overall: COVID-19 samples, acute and convalescent, were from the United States, Italy and Spain. Sample material is recorded as cDNA or gDNA derived from T cells, B-cell-depleted T cells, or PBMCs.

The Seattle site enrolled patients during active infection and followed them longitudinally. In the original workflow: Scientists estimated how many nucleated cells there were by amplifying reference gene primers. The data were produced by immunoSEQ multiplex PCR, yet TCRdb's version contains in-frame clones alone and is incomplete. That table gives V, J and clone size, and the DNA gave D and trimming. The sample includes almost 400,000 clones, about 87% seen only once; the top ten take 2% to 2.5%. The V gene's germline CDR1 is SGHKS and CDR2 YYEKEE (reference sequence). This CDR3 contains 16 residues. Unmatched junction bases numbered 4, after V lost 2 bases and J lost 2 bases.

The specimen was peripheral blood. This chain links TRBV5-5 with TRBJ2-3, with 11 positions matching TRBD2. The sequence came from a woman between 55 and 75 years old with COVID-19, enrolled during active disease. The CDR3 DNA reads TGTGCCAGCAGCTTCTCTAGCGGGGGGCCCACAGATACGCAGTATTTT. Amino acids: CASSFSSGGPTDTQYF.